This T cell receptor beta chain was captured by sequencing in a study of blood T cell repertoires in COVID-19. Across the whole study: The samples span acute and convalescent COVID-19 from the United States, Italy and Spain. Sources were T cells, B-cell-depleted T cells, or PBMCs; the material itself was cDNA or gDNA.

Original handling: Estimation of nucleated cell counts relied on the amplification of reference gene primers. Produced via immunoSEQ multiplex PCR; TCRdb's table is partial and in-frame only. V, J and clone size are those of that table, while D and trimming were read from the DNA. The sample holds about 98,000 clones, about four fifths seen once. This sequence was found in a man in his 70s with acute or convalescent COVID-19. Sequences were obtained from peripheral blood.

CDR3 in amino acids: CASSHEREQETQYF. The CDR3 region has the DNA TGTGCCAGCAGCCATGAGCGGGAACAAGAGACCCAGTACTTC. The genes are TRBV4-2 and TRBJ2-5; 7 nucleotides agree with TRBD2. Germline V lookup: CDR1 LGHNA, CDR2 YNFKEQ. J was trimmed by 2 bases and V by 3 bases; bases with no gene match: 3. The CDR3 has 14 residues.